This passage covers 27 T cell receptor beta chains from one sample sequenced in a study of shared clonotypes between healthy human individuals. Clones were sequenced by immunoSEQ multiplex PCR, and TCRdb holds only the in-frame ones, with some missing. The data hold around 1,100,000 clones, with roughly 80% observed a single time. The sample was memory CD4+ T cells from PBMCs. Stated subset: CD45RA-negative fraction. The receptors were sampled from a young man in good health. Some clones in this sample may be carry-over from other donors' samples.

The gene calls are TRBV5-1 and TRBJ1-4; D ambiguous. The CDR3 covers 16 residues. V lost 0 bases and J lost 0, with 9 bases in between. Germline CDR1 is SGHRS and CDR2 is YFSETQ. CDR3 sequence: CASSLEGFATNEKLFF. CDR3 bases: TGCGCCAGCAGCTTGGAAGGCTTCGCAACTAATGAAAAACTGTTTTTT.

This clone was picked up one time. The V gene is TRBV5-1, the J gene TRBJ2-5; 8 bases map to TRBD1. CDR1 is SGHRS, CDR2 YFSETQ, per germline. Germline trimming cut 4 bases from V and 8 bases from J; bases unmatched to any gene: 10. The CDR3 has 14 amino acids. The CDR3 reads CASSQEQGGETQYF. The CDR3 region has the DNA TGCGCCAGCAGCCAAGAACAGGGGGGAGAAACCCAGTACTTC. Full variable domain (missing parts from reference TRBV5-1 and TRBJ2-5): KAGVTQTPRYLIKTRGQQVTLSCSPISGHRSVSWYQQTPGQGLQFLFEYFSETQRNKGNFPGRFSGRQFSNSRSEMNVSTLELGDSALYLCASSQEQGGETQYFGPGTRLLVL.

Written as DNA, the CDR3 is TGTGCCAGCCGACGACAGTTCACAGATACGCAGTATTTT. Translating it yields CASRRQFTDTQYF. The rearrangement links TRBV28 to TRBJ2-3; perhaps TRBD1 as D (5 bases). CDR3 length equals 13 residues. Per germline, CDR1 MDHEN and CDR2 SYDVKM. The V end was cut by 8 bases, the J end by 2 bases, with 11 bases between.

This clone was recorded only once. This could be a read error, since a much larger clone is one nucleotide away. Distinct nucleotide sequences in the sample also encode this CDR3. V usage is TRBV7-9 and J usage is TRBJ2-7; D is ambiguous. CDR3 length: 14 residues. CDR1 and CDR2 (germline): SEHNR, FQNEAQ (reference sequence). V lost 1 base, J lost 5 bases, and 12 bases lay in between. DNA for the CDR3: TGTGCCAGCAGCTTAGGCGGCCAGGCGGACGAGCAGTACTTC. The encoded protein is CASSLGGQADEQYF.

V and J are TRBV19 and TRBJ2-4; D may match TRBD1 or TRBD2 (5 bases each). The CDR3 sequence is 13 residues long. V was trimmed by 6 bases and J by 11 bases, leaving 17 bases between them. Germline values: CDR1 LNHDA, CDR2 SQIVND (reference sequence). The CDR3 DNA reads TGTGCCAGTAGCCCCCGCGAGGGGTTAGTTCAGTACTTC. Its protein is CASSPREGLVQYF.

The CDR3 DNA reads as TGTGCCAGCAGAGCGGGGGGTTGGGATGAGCAGTTCTTC. This gives the protein CASRAGGWDEQFF. The chain employs TRBV28 and TRBJ2-1; 9 bases fit TRBD2. This CDR3 spans 13 amino acids. J gave up 8 bases and V 6 bases, and 5 bases lay outside the gene matches. Germline V gives CDR1 MDHEN, CDR2 SYDVKM. Full variable domain (remainder filled in from reference TRBV28 and TRBJ2-1): DVKVTQSSRYLVKRTGEKVFLECVQDMDHENMFWYRQDPGLGLRLIYFSYDVKMKEKGDIPEGYSVSREKKERFSLILESASTNQTSMYLCASRAGGWDEQFFGPGTRLTVL.

This clone appeared a single time. A much larger clone lies a single base off, so this may be a read error. The chain links TRBV29-1 to TRBJ1-1, with D tentatively TRBD1 (6 bases). From germline, CDR1 is SQVTM and CDR2 ANQGSEA. V gave up 6 bases and J gave up 3 bases, with 17 bases separating them. The CDR3 contains 14 residues. In DNA, the CDR3 is TGCAGCGTCTTAGACCCGGGACACGACACTGAAGCTTTCTTT. Amino acid sequence: CSVLDPGHDTEAFF.

This chain uses TRBV5-1 with TRBJ2-5, with a possible D match to TRBD1 (6 bases). The CDR3 totals 15 residues. The ends were cut back, 4 bases at V and 3 bases at J, with 16 bases in the middle. Germline V lookup: CDR1 SGHRS, CDR2 YFSETQ. The CDR3 DNA reads TGCGCCAGCAGCCTGGGACATATGGGTGAAGAGACCCAGTACTTC. Its protein product is CASSLGHMGEETQYF.

CDR3 sequence: CASRDSTPGGLFF. The CDR3 DNA sequence: TGTGCCAGCAGGGACAGCACTCCGGGAGGACTGTTTTTT. This chain links TRBV28 with TRBJ1-4; D might be TRBD1 (6 bases). CDR1 and CDR2 (germline): MDHEN, SYDVKM. Trimming took off 6 bases at V and 13 bases at J, with 18 bases between the two ends. The CDR3 runs 13 residues.

V is TRBV5-1 and J is TRBJ2-3; D not certain. The germline V gene encodes CDR1 SGHRS and CDR2 YFSETQ. The germline V and J ends were trimmed by 1 base and 1 base, with 7 bases remaining between them. The CDR3 is made up of 14 amino acids. CDR3 nucleotides: TGCGCCAGCAGCTTGACAGACGGCACAGATACGCAGTATTTT. This encodes CASSLTDGTDTQYF. The full variable domain, rest sourced from reference TRBV5-1 and TRBJ2-3, is KAGVTQTPRYLIKTRGQQVTLSCSPISGHRSVSWYQQTPGQGLQFLFEYFSETQRNKGNFPGRFSGRQFSNSRSEMNVSTLELGDSALYLCASSLTDGTDTQYFGPGTRLTVL.

The rearrangement links TRBV5-1 to TRBJ1-4, with D unclear. V lost 4 bases and J 0 bases, leaving 7 bases between the germline ends. CDR3 length: 14 residues. Germline loops: CDR1 SGHRS, CDR2 YFSETQ. CDR3 region: CASSAGSTNEKLFF. The CDR3 nucleotides read TGCGCCAGCAGCGCCGGCTCAACTAATGAAAAACTGTTTTTT.

V is TRBV19 and J is TRBJ1-3; D perhaps matches TRBD1 (5 bases). The CDR3 loop spans 17 amino acids. Trimming took off 5 bases at V and 4 bases at J, with 21 bases between the two ends. Germline V CDR1 and CDR2: LNHDA, SQIVND (reference sequence). In nucleotides, the CDR3 is TGTGCCAGTAGTTATACCGGACAAGGCTTCGCGGGAAACACCATATATTTT. Protein: CASSYTGQGFAGNTIYF.

The chain couples TRBV7-9 to TRBJ1-2; D is uncertain. Germline V gene data show CDR1 as SEHNR and CDR2 as FQNEAQ (reference sequence). The CDR3 consists of 13 residues. Trimming left V 1 base short and J 7 bases short, with 10 bases between. The CDR3 region has the DNA TGTGCCAGCAGCTTAGTCGGCCCGCTTGGCTACACCTTC. As protein: CASSLVGPLGYTF.

This clone was detected many times. The V and J genes are TRBV28 and TRBJ1-2; D call uncertain. CDR3 size: 14 residues. Trimming pared 2 bases from V and 7 bases from J, leaving 14 bases between. Germline lookup yields CDR1 MDHEN and CDR2 SYDVKM. The CDR3 loop is CASSLARRLSGYTF. The CDR3, as DNA: TGTGCCAGCAGTTTAGCCAGACGTTTAAGTGGCTACACCTTC.

This clone has a single count. Lacking the conserved final phenylalanine or tryptophan, this CDR3 likely reflects a read error. The DNA is omitted, as the CDR3 cannot be located on it reliably, and the CDR3 follows TCRdb's listing. The chain employs TRBV7-8 and TRBJ2-7; the D segment call TRBD2 is taken from the table without a DNA check. The CDR3 is 14 amino acids in total, end residues counted. The germline V gene encodes CDR1 SGHVS and CDR2 FQNEAQ. CDR3 in amino acids: CASSGGLAGGSLDS.

The rearrangement joins TRBV5-4 to TRBJ1-1; the D is unclear. The CDR3 spans 14 residues. The germline V gene has CDR1 SGHNT and CDR2 YYREEE (reference sequence). V lost 1 base and J 1 base, leaving 8 bases between the germline ends. The CDR3 DNA sequence: TGTGCCAGCAGCTTGTCTATCACGAACACTGAAGCTTTCTTT. It yields the protein CASSLSITNTEAFF.

This clone showed up just once. The rearrangement joins TRBV5-1 to TRBJ2-3, with D possibly matching TRBD1 (5 bases). The CDR3 has 14 residues. V lost 0 bases to trimming and J lost 4 bases, with 9 bases between them. CDR1 is SGHRS, CDR2 YFSETQ, per germline. In DNA form, the CDR3 reads TGCGCCAGCAGCTTGGAGACAGTAGCAGATACGCAGTATTTT. The encoded protein is CASSLETVADTQYF. Together with reference TRBV5-1 and TRBJ2-3, the CDR3 gives the full variable domain: KAGVTQTPRYLIKTRGQQVTLSCSPISGHRSVSWYQQTPGQGLQFLFEYFSETQRNKGNFPGRFSGRQFSNSRSEMNVSTLELGDSALYLCASSLETVADTQYFGPGTRLTVL.

This rearrangement joins TRBV29-1 to TRBJ2-3; D tentatively reads TRBD1 or TRBD2 (5 bases each). The germline gives CDR1 SQVTM, CDR2 ANQGSEA. Trimming shortened V by 3 bases and J by 0 bases, and 13 bases separated the two germline ends. The CDR3 runs to 15 residues. The CDR3 region is CSVDGAEGSTDTQYF. The CDR3 DNA reads as TGCAGCGTTGACGGCGCCGAGGGGAGCACAGATACGCAGTATTTT.

The V call is TRBV15, the J call TRBJ2-1; D call uncertain. Germline CDR1 LNHNV, CDR2 YYDKDF (reference sequence). This CDR3 contains 13 residues. Trimming stripped 4 bases from V and 6 bases from J, with 10 bases between. CDR3 sequence: CATSTLRTNEQFF. DNA for the CDR3: TGTGCCACCAGCACCTTAAGGACCAATGAGCAGTTCTTC.

The V and J genes are TRBV10-3 and TRBJ2-2, with D perhaps matching TRBD1 or TRBD2 (5 bases each). The length of the CDR3 is 11 residues. Germline loops: CDR1 ENHRY, CDR2 SYGVKD. The V end was cut by 11 bases, the J end by 5 bases, with 9 bases between. The CDR3 reads CASGPTGELFF. CDR3 DNA sequence: TGTGCCTCGGGACCAACCGGGGAGCTGTTTTTT.

The rearrangement uses TRBV18 and TRBJ2-1; no definite D call. The germline V gene encodes CDR1 KGHSH and CDR2 LQKENI. Trimming cost V 3 bases and J 4 bases, with 19 bases left between them. The CDR3 length is 17 residues. CDR3 sequence (DNA): TGTGCCAGCTCACCTATTTTCGACGGAAGGGAATACAATGAGCAGTTCTTC. Its protein is CASSPIFDGREYNEQFF.

This chain uses TRBV4-2 with TRBJ2-2; either TRBD1 or TRBD2 may fit D (5 bases each). CDR1 is LGHNA and CDR2 is YNFKEQ in the germline V gene. The CDR3 covers 16 residues. V was trimmed by 0 bases and J by 5 bases, leaving 13 bases between them. CDR3 bases: TGTGCCAGCAGCCAAGAGGCAGGGACCATAACCGGGGAGCTGTTTTTT. Encoded protein: CASSQEAGTITGELFF.

The rearrangement uses TRBV11-1 and TRBJ2-6, with 8 bases fitting TRBD1. Germline CDR1 and CDR2: SGHAT and FQDESV (reference sequence). The CDR3 consists of 19 residues. J gave up 3 bases and V 1 base, and 11 bases lay outside the gene matches. The CDR3 loop is CASSLDSRQGAGGANVLTF. As DNA, the CDR3 is TGTGCCAGCAGCTTAGACTCTCGGCAGGGGGCGGGTGGGGCCAACGTCCTGACTTTC.

Notes on this clone: The sample contains more than one DNA sequence encoding this CDR3. The chain combines TRBV7-9 with TRBJ2-5; D not resolved. Germline loops: CDR1 SEHNR, CDR2 FQNEAQ (reference sequence). V dropped 1 base and J dropped 5 bases, with 5 bases sitting between them. This CDR3 has 12 amino acids. As DNA, the CDR3 is TGTGCCAGCAGCTTAGGGTCGGAGACCCAGTACTTC. Its protein is CASSLGSETQYF.

This clone appeared once. The chain uses TRBV10-3 and TRBJ2-2, with D tentatively TRBD1 (5 bases). Looked up from germline, CDR1 is ENHRY and CDR2 is SYGVKD. With 8 bases removed from V and 1 base from J, the gap between germline ends came to 11 bases. This CDR3 has 14 residues. Written as DNA, the CDR3 is TGTGCCATCGCTCGGACACTGAACACCGGGGAGCTGTTTTTT. This gives the protein CAIARTLNTGELFF.

CDR3 in DNA: TGTGCCAGCAGCCCGAGCGGCGGGAGGGCCTACGAGCAGTACTTC. This translates into CASSPSGGRAYEQYF. The genes are TRBV5-4 and TRBJ2-7, with TRBD2 matching 9 bases. CDR3 length: 15 amino acids. Germline assignment: CDR1 SGHNT and CDR2 YYREEE (reference sequence). Losses at the gene ends were 4 bases for V and 2 bases for J; bases not matched to a gene: 7.

This clone was seen more than once but under ten times. V and J are TRBV5-6 and TRBJ1-2, with 9 bases aligning to TRBD1. J lost 3 bases, V lost 4 bases, and 4 bases had no gene match. Germline V gene lookup returns CDR1 SGHDT and CDR2 YYEEEE. This CDR3 is built from 14 residues. CDR3 loop: CASSEGDRDYGYTF. CDR3 nucleotide sequence: TGTGCCAGCAGCGAAGGGGACAGGGACTATGGCTACACCTTC. The complete variable domain, with remaining parts taken from reference TRBV5-6 and TRBJ1-2, reads DAGVTQSPTHLIKTRGQQVTLRCSPKSGHDTVSWYQQALGQGPQFIFQYYEEEERQRGNFPDRFSGHQFPNYSSELNVNALLLGDSALYLCASSEGDRDYGYTFGSGTRLTVV.